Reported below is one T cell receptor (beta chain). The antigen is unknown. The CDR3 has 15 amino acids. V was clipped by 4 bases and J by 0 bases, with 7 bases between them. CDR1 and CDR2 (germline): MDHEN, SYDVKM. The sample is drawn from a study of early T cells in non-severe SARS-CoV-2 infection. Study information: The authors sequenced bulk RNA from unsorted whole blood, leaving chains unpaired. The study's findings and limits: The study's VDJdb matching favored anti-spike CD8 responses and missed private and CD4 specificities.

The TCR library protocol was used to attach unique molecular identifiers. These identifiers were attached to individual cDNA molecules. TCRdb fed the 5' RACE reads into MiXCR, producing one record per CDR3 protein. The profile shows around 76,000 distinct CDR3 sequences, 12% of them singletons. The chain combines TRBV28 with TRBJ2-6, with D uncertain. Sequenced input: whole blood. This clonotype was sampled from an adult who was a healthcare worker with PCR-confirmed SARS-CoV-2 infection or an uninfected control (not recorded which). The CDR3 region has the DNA TGTGCCAGCAGTTCCCCCTCCTCTGGGGCCAACGTCCTGACTTTC. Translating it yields CASSSPSSGANVLTF.